Following are 8 T cell receptor beta chains from one sample sequenced in a study of CD8 T cells in Susac syndrome. Random hexamers were used to reverse transcribe an amount of roughly 0.5 to 1 ug RNA. One entry per CDR3 protein, called by TCRdb with MiXCR from the immunoSEQ multiplex PCR reads. There are over 95,000 distinct CDR3 sequences in the sample; about nine tenths occur only once, and 0.14% lies in the top ten. The sequencing sample was made of CD4+ T cells from PBMCs. The receptors were gathered from a human donor in good health.

This rearrangement joins TRBV20-1 to TRBJ2-2, with TRBD1 matching 9 bases. The V gene's germline CDR1 is DFQATT and CDR2 SNEGSKA (reference sequence). V dropped 3 bases and J dropped 4; count of bases not matched to a gene: 3. The CDR3 loop spans 14 amino acids. This CDR3 reads CSASVTGGTGELFF. DNA of the CDR3: TGCAGTGCTAGCGTGACAGGGGGCACCGGGGAGCTGTTTTTT.

V gene TRBV4-3 combines with J gene TRBJ2-6, with D possibly being TRBD1 (6 bases). CDR1 and CDR2 from the germline V gene are LGHNA and YSLEER. The CDR3 is 15 residues long. V shed 3 bases and J shed 8 bases, with 14 bases lying between them. The CDR3 loop reads CASSHELGGSNVLTF. CDR3 sequence (DNA): TGCGCCAGCAGCCATGAACTAGGGGGATCCAACGTCCTGACTTTC.

This clonotype was found once. The chain carries TRBV10-3 and TRBJ1-5, with D possibly matching TRBD1 (5 bases). Germline V gene lookup returns CDR1 ENHRY and CDR2 SYGVKD. The CDR3 is made up of 14 amino acids. The germline V and J ends were trimmed by 1 base and 6 bases, with 10 bases remaining between them. This chain's CDR3 is CAISELAGTQPQHF. CDR3 nucleotide sequence: TGTGCCATCAGTGAGTTGGCAGGGACTCAGCCCCAGCATTTT.

CDR3 protein: CASTRSDSKAYGYTF. CDR3 DNA: TGTGCCAGCACCAGATCCGATTCGAAGGCCTATGGCTACACCTTC. This rearrangement joins TRBV9 to TRBJ1-2; D ambiguous. Trimming stripped 6 bases from V and 4 bases from J, with 19 bases between. The CDR3 sequence is 15 residues long. Germline V gene sequence: CDR1 SGDLS, CDR2 YYNGEE.

V usage is TRBV12-3 or TRBV12-4 and J usage is TRBJ2-7; D ambiguous. The ends were cut back, 6 bases at V and 5 bases at J, with 20 bases in the middle. The CDR3 totals 15 residues. The CDR3 region is CASRSIYDGINEQYF. Here the CDR3 DNA reads TGTGCCAGCAGGTCTATCTACGACGGCATTAACGAGCAGTACTTC.

The rearrangement links TRBV10-3 to TRBJ2-7; 7 positions match TRBD1. The CDR3 spans 13 residues. Germline loops: CDR1 ENHRY, CDR2 SYGVKD. J was trimmed by 3 bases and V by 6 bases; bases with no gene match: 5. The CDR3 loop is CAISANRGYEQYF. In nucleotides, the CDR3 is TGTGCCATCAGCGCTAACAGGGGCTACGAGCAGTACTTC.

This clonotype was counted between two and nine times. The chain employs TRBV29-1 and TRBJ2-7, with D unresolved. There are 11 residues in the CDR3. V lost 6 bases and J 2 bases, leaving 8 bases between the germline ends. Germline V gene sequence: CDR1 SQVTM, CDR2 ANQGSEA. This CDR3 reads CSVTDTYEQYF. The DNA of the CDR3 is TGCAGCGTGACTGATACCTACGAGCAGTACTTC.

The chain couples TRBV12-3 or TRBV12-4 to TRBJ2-4; D is ambiguous. This CDR3 is built from 15 residues. Trimming cost V 5 bases and J 3 bases, with 14 bases left between them. The CDR3 DNA is TGTGCCAGCAGTCCCCCTGTTCCCGGCAAAAACATTCAGTACTTC. The encoded protein is CASSPPVPGKNIQYF.